These 14 T cell receptor beta chains were sequenced from one sample in a study of blood T cell repertoires in COVID-19. Data came from immunoSEQ multiplex PCR; TCRdb stores just in-frame clones and leaves some out. The data show some 330,000 clones, roughly 86% seen once. Material for sequencing was PBMCs or T cells enriched from blood (not recorded which). The receptors were gathered from a man aged 40-49 years in a cohort exposed to, infected with or recovered from COVID-19 (not recorded which).

The rearrangement joins TRBV27 to TRBJ1-2; 7 bases agree with TRBD1. Germline CDR1 is MNHEY and CDR2 is SMNVEV (reference sequence). V lost 2 bases and J lost 4; bases outside the gene matches: 4. CDR3 length equals 14 residues. CDR3 sequence (DNA): TGTGCCAGCAGTTTACAGGGGGGCGGCTATGGCTACACCTTC. Amino acid sequence: CASSLQGGGYGYTF.

The J gene is TRBJ2-7, the V gene TRBV6-2 or TRBV6-3; tentatively, D is TRBD2 (7 bases). This CDR3 contains 15 residues. The V gene lost 6 bases and the J gene lost 5 bases, with 20 bases spanning the gap. In germline, CDR1 is MNHEY, CDR2 SVGEGT. The CDR3 spells CASSLGVGGLNEQYF. CDR3 DNA sequence: TGTGCCAGCAGCCTGGGAGTCGGGGGGCTGAACGAGCAGTACTTC.

The gene calls are TRBV2 and TRBJ1-2, with 7 bases identical to TRBD1. J gave up 1 base and V 8 bases, and 7 bases lay outside the gene matches. The CDR3 has 14 amino acids. Germline lookup yields CDR1 SNHLY and CDR2 FYNNEI. The CDR3 bases are TGTGCCAGCTCCCCACAGGGGAATAACTATGGCTACACCTTC. Its protein is CASSPQGNNYGYTF. The variable domain in full, with the rest retrieved from reference TRBV2 and TRBJ1-2, is EPEVTQTPSHQVTQMGQEVILRCVPISNHLYFYWYRQILGQKVEFLVSFYNNEISEKSEIFDDQFSVERPDGSNFTLKIRSTKLEDSAMYFCASSPQGNNYGYTFGSGTRLTVV.

Points on this clone: A read error may produce the germline difference seen at one junction end. The CDR3 here is CASREGGGPYGYTF. The DNA for the CDR3 is TGTGCCAGCAGGGAAGGAGGGGGCCCATATGGCTACACCTTC. The chain links TRBV2 to TRBJ1-2; 7 nucleotides agree with TRBD1. The CDR3 totals 14 residues. The germline V gene has CDR1 SNHLY and CDR2 FYNNEI.

V usage is TRBV28 and J usage is TRBJ2-7; D unresolved. The CDR3 contains 16 residues. Germline loops: CDR1 MDHEN, CDR2 SYDVKM. Trimming stripped 6 bases from V and 0 bases from J, with 18 bases between. CDR3 sequence reads: CASSLLTSSSSYEQYF. DNA of the CDR3: TGTGCCAGCAGCCTCCTTACGAGCTCTAGCTCCTACGAGCAGTACTTC. The entire variable domain, with the rest obtained from reference TRBV28 and TRBJ2-7, is as follows: DVKVTQSSRYLVKRTGEKVFLECVQDMDHENMFWYRQDPGLGLRLIYFSYDVKMKEKGDIPEGYSVSREKKERFSLILESASTNQTSMYLCASSLLTSSSSYEQYFGPGTRLTVT.

The gene calls are TRBV5-4 and TRBJ1-6; no reliable D call. Germline V gene lookup returns CDR1 SGHNT and CDR2 YYREEE (reference sequence). The CDR3 is 15 residues long. V lost 2 bases and J lost 5, with 11 bases in between. CDR3: CASSFRPSNNSPLHF. For the CDR3, the DNA is TGTGCCAGCAGCTTCCGTCCCAGTAATAATTCACCCCTCCACTTT.

This sequence joins TRBV3-1 (or the pseudogene TRBV3-2) and TRBJ1-6; no clear D gene. Trimming pared 1 base from V and 7 bases from J, leaving 11 bases between. The germline CDR1 and CDR2 sequences are LGHDT and YNNKEL (reference sequence). The CDR3 runs 15 residues. For the CDR3, the DNA is TGTGCCAGCAGCCAAGGGGCAGGCCAAAATTCACCCCTCCACTTT. Protein: CASSQGAGQNSPLHF.

This sequence joins TRBV7-9 and TRBJ1-6, with D unresolved. This CDR3 is 14 amino acids long. The V end was cut by 1 base, the J end by 6 bases, with 7 bases between. Per germline, CDR1 SEHNR and CDR2 FQNEAQ (reference sequence). DNA of the CDR3: TGTGCCAGCAGCTTAGGACAACCTAATTCACCCCTCCACTTT. Translated, it gives CASSLGQPNSPLHF.

This clone was seen a single time. The V and J genes are TRBV28 and TRBJ2-7; TRBD1 matches 8 bases. This CDR3 is 14 amino acids long. Germline CDR1 MDHEN, CDR2 SYDVKM. With 3 bases clipped from V and 2 bases from J, the junction kept 3 bases outside the gene matches. The CDR3: CASSFPGQAYEQYF. For the CDR3, the DNA is TGTGCCAGCAGTTTTCCGGGACAGGCCTACGAGCAGTACTTC.

A remark on this clone: This same CDR3 is encoded by further DNA sequences in the sample. The genes are TRBV3-1 (or the pseudogene TRBV3-2) and TRBJ1-1; D gene ambiguous. CDR3 length: 13 amino acids. Germline lookup yields CDR1 LGHDT and CDR2 YNNKEL (reference sequence). The ends were cut back, 1 base at V and 2 bases at J, with 5 bases in the middle. Here the CDR3 reads CASSQGQNTEAFF. The CDR3 region has the DNA TGTGCCAGCAGCCAAGGACAAAACACTGAAGCTTTCTTT.

This chain joins TRBV6-5 and TRBJ1-1; 8 nucleotides match TRBD1. J gave up 0 bases and V 6 bases, and 3 bases lay outside the gene matches. Germline lookup yields CDR1 MNHEY and CDR2 SVGAGI. The CDR3 has 14 residues. CDR3 sequence reads: CASRTTGVNTEAFF. For the CDR3, the DNA is TGTGCCAGCAGGACGACAGGGGTGAACACTGAAGCTTTCTTT.

V and J are TRBV11-2 and TRBJ1-4; D call uncertain. Per the germline V gene, CDR1 is SGHAT and CDR2 is FQNNGV. The ends were cut back, 5 bases at V and 6 bases at J, with 7 bases in the middle. The CDR3 consists of 12 residues. The DNA for the CDR3 is TGTGCCAGCAGCCCTAGTCATGAAAAACTGTTTTTT. Its protein product is CASSPSHEKLFF.

The chain joins TRBV5-1 to TRBJ1-1; D gene uncertain. The CDR3 length is 15 residues. Germline-derived CDR1 and CDR2 are SGHRS and YFSETQ. V lost 7 bases to trimming and J lost 1 base, with 17 bases between them. CDR3 protein: CASGKGSAGNTEAFF. The CDR3, as DNA: TGCGCCAGCGGAAAAGGTTCGGCAGGGAACACTGAAGCTTTCTTT.

V is TRBV28 and J is TRBJ2-7; 8 bases are shared with TRBD2. The CDR3 runs 15 residues. Per the germline V gene, CDR1 is MDHEN and CDR2 is SYDVKM. The ends lost 6 bases at V and 2 bases at J; junction bases unmatched: 9. CDR3 residues: CASRPSSGGTYEQYF. The CDR3 coding sequence is TGTGCCAGCAGACCCTCGAGCGGGGGTACCTACGAGCAGTACTTC.